The 7 T cell receptor beta chains given below trace back to one sample, sequenced in a study of blood T cell repertoires in COVID-19. Assay: immunoSEQ multiplex PCR; the TCRdb copy retains only in-frame clones and omits some. The sample shows around 140,000 clones, about 85% of them seen only once. Sequencing input: peripheral blood. The receptors were gathered from a human donor in a cohort sampled during active COVID-19.

The V and J genes are TRBV19 and TRBJ2-2; 10 bases match TRBD1. The germline CDR1 and CDR2 sequences are LNHDA and SQIVND (reference sequence). V lost 5 bases to trimming and J lost 3 bases; unmatched junction nucleotides: 9. This CDR3 region has 17 residues. In DNA form, the CDR3 reads TGTGCCAGTAGTCGACACCGGGACAGGGGATACACCGGGGAGCTGTTTTTT. As protein: CASSRHRDRGYTGELFF.

The genes are TRBV7-3 and TRBJ2-5; TRBD1 might be the D (6 bases). The germline V gene encodes CDR1 SGHTA and CDR2 FQGTGA. The V gene lost 6 bases and the J gene lost 7 bases, with 15 bases spanning the gap. The CDR3 has 13 residues. CDR3 sequence: CASRETGHRTQYF. The CDR3 DNA is TGTGCCAGCAGAGAGACGGGACACCGGACCCAGTACTTC. The whole variable domain, remainder taken from reference TRBV7-3 and TRBJ2-5, is GAGVSQTPSNKVTEKGKYVELRCDPISGHTALYWYRQSLGQGPEFLIYFQGTGAADDSGLPNDRFFAVRPEGSVSTLKIQRTERGDSAVYLCASRETGHRTQYFGPGTRLLVL.

The rearrangement joins TRBV6-1 to TRBJ2-5; D is perhaps TRBD1 (5 bases). Trimming removed 3 bases at V and 2 bases at J, with 13 bases between. The CDR3 has 15 residues. The V gene's germline CDR1 is MNHNS and CDR2 SASEGT. The CDR3 sequence: CASSEDRTQQETQYF. The CDR3 nucleotides read TGTGCCAGCAGTGAGGATAGGACACAACAAGAGACCCAGTACTTC.

The chain links TRBV21-1 to TRBJ2-1; TRBD2 was called by the table and not checked on the DNA. TRBV21-1 is described as a pseudogene. CDR3 length equals 15 residues. The DNA of the CDR3 is TGTGCCAGCACCCGTCCTTGGGAGTGTGTCAATGAGCAGTTCTTC. Encoded protein: CASTRPWECVNEQFF.

The V call is TRBV7-3, the J call TRBJ1-1; 8 bases fit TRBD1. Trimming removed 6 bases from V and 2 bases from J; junction bases left unmatched: 5. From germline, CDR1 is SGHTA and CDR2 FQGTGA. The CDR3 runs 14 residues. The CDR3 reads CASSSQGANTEAFF. CDR3 coding DNA: TGTGCCAGCAGTTCCCAGGGGGCTAACACTGAAGCTTTCTTT.

The chain joins TRBV6-5 to TRBJ2-5, with 11 bases matching TRBD1. This CDR3 contains 15 residues. Germline V lookup: CDR1 MNHEY, CDR2 SVGAGI. The V and J ends lost 8 bases and 3 bases, in that order; junction bases with no gene match: 8. The CDR3 DNA is TGTGCCAGCGCCGCCGGGACAGGGGGTAAAGAGACCCAGTACTTC. Translating gives CASAAGTGGKETQYF.

The chain combines TRBV30 with TRBJ1-1; D unclear. Germline CDR1 reads GTSNPN; CDR2 reads SVGIG (reference sequence). With 4 bases removed from V and 7 bases from J, the gap between germline ends came to 10 bases. The CDR3 runs 11 residues. DNA for the CDR3: TGTGCCTGGATGTCTGGCATTGAAGCTTTCTTT. Translating gives CAWMSGIEAFF.